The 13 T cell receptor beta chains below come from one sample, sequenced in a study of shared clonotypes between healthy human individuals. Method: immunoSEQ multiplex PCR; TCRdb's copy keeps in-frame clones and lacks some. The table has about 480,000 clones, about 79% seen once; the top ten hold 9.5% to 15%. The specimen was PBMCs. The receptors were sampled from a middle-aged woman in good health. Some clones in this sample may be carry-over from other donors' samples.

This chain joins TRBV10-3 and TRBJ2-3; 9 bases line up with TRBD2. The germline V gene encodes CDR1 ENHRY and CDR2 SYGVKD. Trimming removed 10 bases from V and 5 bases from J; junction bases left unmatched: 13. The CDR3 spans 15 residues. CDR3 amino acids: CATFTPAGGVDTQYF. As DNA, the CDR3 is TGTGCCACCTTTACCCCAGCGGGAGGAGTAGATACGCAGTATTTT.

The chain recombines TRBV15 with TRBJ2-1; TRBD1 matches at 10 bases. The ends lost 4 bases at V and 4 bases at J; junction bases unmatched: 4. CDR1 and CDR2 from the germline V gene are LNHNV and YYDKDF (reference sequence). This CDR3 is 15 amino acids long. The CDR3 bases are TGTGCCACCAGCAAAGGGACAGGGGTTTACAATGAGCAGTTCTTC. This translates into CATSKGTGVYNEQFF.

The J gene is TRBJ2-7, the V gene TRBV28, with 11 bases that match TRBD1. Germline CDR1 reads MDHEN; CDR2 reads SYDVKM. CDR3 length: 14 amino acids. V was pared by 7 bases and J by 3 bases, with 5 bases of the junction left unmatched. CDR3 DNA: TGTGCCAGCACCTCTGGGACAGGGGGCTACGAGCAGTACTTC. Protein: CASTSGTGGYEQYF.

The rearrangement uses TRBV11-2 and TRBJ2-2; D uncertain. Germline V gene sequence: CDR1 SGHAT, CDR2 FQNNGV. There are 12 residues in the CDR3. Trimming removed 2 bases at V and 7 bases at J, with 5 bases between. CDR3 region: CASSLILGELFF. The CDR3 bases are TGTGCCAGCAGCTTAATCCTCGGGGAGCTGTTTTTT.

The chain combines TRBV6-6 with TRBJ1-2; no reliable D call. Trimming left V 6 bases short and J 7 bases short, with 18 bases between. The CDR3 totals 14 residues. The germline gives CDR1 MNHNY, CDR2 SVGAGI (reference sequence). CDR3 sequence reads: CASSPTAAMAGYTF. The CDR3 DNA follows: TGTGCCAGCAGCCCTACCGCCGCCATGGCTGGCTACACCTTC.

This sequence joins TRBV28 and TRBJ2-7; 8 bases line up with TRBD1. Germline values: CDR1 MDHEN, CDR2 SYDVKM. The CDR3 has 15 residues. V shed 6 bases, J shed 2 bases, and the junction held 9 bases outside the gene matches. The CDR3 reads CASSSTGAFAYEQYF. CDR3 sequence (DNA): TGTGCCAGCAGCTCGACAGGGGCCTTTGCCTACGAGCAGTACTTC.

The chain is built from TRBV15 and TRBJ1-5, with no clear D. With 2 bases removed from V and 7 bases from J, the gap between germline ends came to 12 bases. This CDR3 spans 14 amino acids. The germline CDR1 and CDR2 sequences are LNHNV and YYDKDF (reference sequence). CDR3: CATSRLGVGQPQHF. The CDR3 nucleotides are TGTGCCACCAGCAGACTGGGAGTTGGGCAGCCCCAGCATTTT.

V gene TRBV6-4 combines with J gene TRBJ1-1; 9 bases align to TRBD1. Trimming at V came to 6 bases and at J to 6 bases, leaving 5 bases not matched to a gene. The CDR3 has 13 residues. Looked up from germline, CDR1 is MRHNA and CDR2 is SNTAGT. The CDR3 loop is CASSQDRGAEAFF. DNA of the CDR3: TGTGCCAGCAGCCAGGACAGGGGTGCTGAAGCTTTCTTT.

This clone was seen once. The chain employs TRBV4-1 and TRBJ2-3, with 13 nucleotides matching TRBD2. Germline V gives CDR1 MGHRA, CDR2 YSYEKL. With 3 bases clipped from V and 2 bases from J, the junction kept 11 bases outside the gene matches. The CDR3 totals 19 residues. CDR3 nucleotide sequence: TGCGCCAGCAGCCACGGTCCGGGACTAGCGGGGCCCTTCACAGATACGCAGTATTTT. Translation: CASSHGPGLAGPFTDTQYF.

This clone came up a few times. The CDR3 DNA is TGTGCCAGTGGGGGGGCACCCGAGACCCAGTACTTC. Its protein product is CASGGAPETQYF. The chain joins TRBV19 to TRBJ2-5, with D possibly TRBD2 on 7 matching bases. Germline V gene data show CDR1 as LNHDA and CDR2 as SQIVND (reference sequence). V gave up 8 bases and J gave up 5 bases, with 12 bases separating them. The CDR3 has 12 residues.

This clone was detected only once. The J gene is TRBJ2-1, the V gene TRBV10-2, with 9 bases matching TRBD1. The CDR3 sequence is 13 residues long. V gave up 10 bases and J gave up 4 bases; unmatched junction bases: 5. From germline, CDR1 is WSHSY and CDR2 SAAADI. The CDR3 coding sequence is TGCGCCACTTGGGACAGGGAATACAATGAGCAGTTCTTC. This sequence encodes CATWDREYNEQFF.

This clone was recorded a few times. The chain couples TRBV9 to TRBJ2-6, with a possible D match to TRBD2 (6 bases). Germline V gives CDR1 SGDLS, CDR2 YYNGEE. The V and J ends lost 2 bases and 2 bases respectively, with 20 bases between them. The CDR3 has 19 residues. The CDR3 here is CASSVPSLVWGAGANVLTF. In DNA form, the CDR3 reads TGTGCCAGCAGCGTCCCGAGTTTAGTGTGGGGGGCTGGGGCCAACGTCCTGACTTTC. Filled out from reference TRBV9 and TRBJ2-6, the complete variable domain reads DSGVTQTPKHLITATGQRVTLRCSPRSGDLSVYWYQQSLDQGLQFLIQYYNGEERAKGNILERFSAQQFPDLHSELNLSSLELGDSALYFCASSVPSLVWGAGANVLTFGAGSRLTVL.

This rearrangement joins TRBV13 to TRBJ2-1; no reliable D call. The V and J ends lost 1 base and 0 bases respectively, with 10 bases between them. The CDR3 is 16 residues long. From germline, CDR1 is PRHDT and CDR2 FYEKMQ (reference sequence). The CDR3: CASSLDTASSYNEQFF. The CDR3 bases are TGTGCCAGCAGCTTAGATACGGCGAGCTCCTACAATGAGCAGTTCTTC.